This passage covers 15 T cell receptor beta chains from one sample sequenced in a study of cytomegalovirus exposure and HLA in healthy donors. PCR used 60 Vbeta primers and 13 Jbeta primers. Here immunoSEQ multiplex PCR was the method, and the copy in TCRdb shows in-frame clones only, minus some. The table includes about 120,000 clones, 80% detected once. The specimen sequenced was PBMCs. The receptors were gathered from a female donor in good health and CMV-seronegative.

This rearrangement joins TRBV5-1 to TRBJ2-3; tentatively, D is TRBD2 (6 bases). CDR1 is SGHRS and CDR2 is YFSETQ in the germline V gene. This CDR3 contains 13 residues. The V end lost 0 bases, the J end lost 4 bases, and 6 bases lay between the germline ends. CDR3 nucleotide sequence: TGCGCCAGCAGCTTGGGGGGGGCAGATACGCAGTATTTT. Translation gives CASSLGGADTQYF. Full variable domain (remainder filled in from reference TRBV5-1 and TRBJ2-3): KAGVTQTPRYLIKTRGQQVTLSCSPISGHRSVSWYQQTPGQGLQFLFEYFSETQRNKGNFPGRFSGRQFSNSRSEMNVSTLELGDSALYLCASSLGGADTQYFGPGTRLTVL.

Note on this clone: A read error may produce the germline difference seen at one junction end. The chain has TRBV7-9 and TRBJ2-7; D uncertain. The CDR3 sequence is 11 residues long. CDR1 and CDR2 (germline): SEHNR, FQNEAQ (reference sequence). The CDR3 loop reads CSSSITYEQYF. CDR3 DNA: TGTTCCAGCAGCATCACTTACGAGCAGTACTTC. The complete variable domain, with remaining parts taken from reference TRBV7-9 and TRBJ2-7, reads DTGVSQNPRHKITKRGQNVTFRCDPISEHNRLYWYRQTLGQGPEFLTYFQNEAQLEKSRLLSDRFSAERPKGSFSTLEIQRTEQGDSAMYLCSSSITYEQYFGPGTRLTVT.

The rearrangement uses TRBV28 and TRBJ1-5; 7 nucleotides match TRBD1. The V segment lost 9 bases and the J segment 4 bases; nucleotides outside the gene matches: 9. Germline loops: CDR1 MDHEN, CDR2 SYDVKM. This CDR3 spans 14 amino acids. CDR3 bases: TGTGCCAGTACATCCGGGACAGTTAATCAGCCCCAGCATTTT. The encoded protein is CASTSGTVNQPQHF.

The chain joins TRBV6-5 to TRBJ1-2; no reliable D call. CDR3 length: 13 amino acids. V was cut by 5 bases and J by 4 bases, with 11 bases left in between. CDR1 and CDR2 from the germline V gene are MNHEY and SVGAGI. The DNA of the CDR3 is TGTGCCAGCAGTGAACTAGGACTCTATGGCTACACCTTC. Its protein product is CASSELGLYGYTF.

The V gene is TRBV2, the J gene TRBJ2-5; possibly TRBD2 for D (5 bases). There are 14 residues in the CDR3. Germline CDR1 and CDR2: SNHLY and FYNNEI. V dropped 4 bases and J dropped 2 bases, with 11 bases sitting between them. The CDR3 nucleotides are TGTGCCAGCAGTGTTAGGCGCGGGCAAGAGACCCAGTACTTC. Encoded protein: CASSVRRGQETQYF.

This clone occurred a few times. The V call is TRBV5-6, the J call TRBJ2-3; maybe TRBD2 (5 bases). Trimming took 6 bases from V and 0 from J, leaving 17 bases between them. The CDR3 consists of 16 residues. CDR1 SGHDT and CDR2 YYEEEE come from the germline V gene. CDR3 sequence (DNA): TGTGCCAGCAACTCCATCGGGAAAATAAGCACAGATACGCAGTATTTT. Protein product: CASNSIGKISTDTQYF.

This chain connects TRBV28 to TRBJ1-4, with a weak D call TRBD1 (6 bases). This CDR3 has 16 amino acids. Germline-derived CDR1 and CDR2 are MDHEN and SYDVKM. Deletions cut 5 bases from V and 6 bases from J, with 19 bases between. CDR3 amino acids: CASSPLHRAPDEKLFF. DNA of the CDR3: TGTGCCAGCAGTCCCCTTCACAGGGCGCCGGATGAAAAACTGTTTTTT.

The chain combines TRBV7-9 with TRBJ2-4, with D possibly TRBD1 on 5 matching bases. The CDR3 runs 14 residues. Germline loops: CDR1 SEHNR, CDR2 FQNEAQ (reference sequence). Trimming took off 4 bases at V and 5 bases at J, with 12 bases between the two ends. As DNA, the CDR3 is TGTGCCAGCAGCTCTCCGAAAGGGGAAAACATTCAGTACTTC. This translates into CASSSPKGENIQYF.

The CDR3 loop is CASSETGGGWTGELFF. The CDR3 nucleotides are TGTGCCAGCAGTGAAACGGGGGGAGGTTGGACCGGGGAGCTGTTTTTT. V and J are TRBV25-1 and TRBJ2-2, with TRBD2 matching 7 bases. Germline lookup yields CDR1 MGHDK and CDR2 SYGVNS. The CDR3 loop spans 16 amino acids. Losses at the gene ends were 2 bases for V and 5 bases for J; bases not matched to a gene: 8.

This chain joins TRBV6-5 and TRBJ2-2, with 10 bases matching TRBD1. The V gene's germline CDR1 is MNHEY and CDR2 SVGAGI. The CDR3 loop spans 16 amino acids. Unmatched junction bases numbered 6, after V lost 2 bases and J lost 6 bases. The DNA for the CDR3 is TGTGCCAGCAGTTACCTTGACAGGGGGCTAGCCGGGGAGCTGTTTTTT. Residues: CASSYLDRGLAGELFF.

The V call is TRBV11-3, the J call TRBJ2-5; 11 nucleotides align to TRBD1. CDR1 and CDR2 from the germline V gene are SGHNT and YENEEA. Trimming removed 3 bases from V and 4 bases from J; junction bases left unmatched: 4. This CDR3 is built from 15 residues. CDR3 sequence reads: CASSFGQGAGETQYF. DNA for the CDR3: TGTGCCAGCAGCTTTGGACAGGGGGCTGGAGAGACCCAGTACTTC.

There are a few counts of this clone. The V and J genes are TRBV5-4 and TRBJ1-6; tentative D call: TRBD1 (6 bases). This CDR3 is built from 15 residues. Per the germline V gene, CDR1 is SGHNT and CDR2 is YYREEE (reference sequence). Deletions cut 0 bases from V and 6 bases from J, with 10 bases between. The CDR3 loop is CASSLGSGANSPLHF. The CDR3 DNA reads TGTGCCAGCAGCTTGGGGTCAGGGGCTAATTCACCCCTCCACTTT.

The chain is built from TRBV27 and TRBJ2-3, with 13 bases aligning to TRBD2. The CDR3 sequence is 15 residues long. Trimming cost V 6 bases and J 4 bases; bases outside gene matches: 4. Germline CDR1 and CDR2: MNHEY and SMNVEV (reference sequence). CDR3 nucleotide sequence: TGTGCCAGCAGCCGACTAGCGGGGGGTCCAGATACGCAGTATTTT. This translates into CASSRLAGGPDTQYF.

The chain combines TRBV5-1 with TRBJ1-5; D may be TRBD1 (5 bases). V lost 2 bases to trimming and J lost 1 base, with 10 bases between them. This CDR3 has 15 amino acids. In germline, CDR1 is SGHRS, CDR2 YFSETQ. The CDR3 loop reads CASSFGGRSNQPQHF. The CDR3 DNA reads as TGCGCCAGCAGCTTCGGGGGTAGAAGCAATCAGCCCCAGCATTTT.

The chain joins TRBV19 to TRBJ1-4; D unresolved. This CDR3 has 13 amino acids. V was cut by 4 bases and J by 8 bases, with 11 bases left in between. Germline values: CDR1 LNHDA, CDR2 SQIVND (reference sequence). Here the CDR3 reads CASSTRFYEKLFF. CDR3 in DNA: TGTGCCAGTAGTACCCGGTTTTACGAAAAACTGTTTTTT.